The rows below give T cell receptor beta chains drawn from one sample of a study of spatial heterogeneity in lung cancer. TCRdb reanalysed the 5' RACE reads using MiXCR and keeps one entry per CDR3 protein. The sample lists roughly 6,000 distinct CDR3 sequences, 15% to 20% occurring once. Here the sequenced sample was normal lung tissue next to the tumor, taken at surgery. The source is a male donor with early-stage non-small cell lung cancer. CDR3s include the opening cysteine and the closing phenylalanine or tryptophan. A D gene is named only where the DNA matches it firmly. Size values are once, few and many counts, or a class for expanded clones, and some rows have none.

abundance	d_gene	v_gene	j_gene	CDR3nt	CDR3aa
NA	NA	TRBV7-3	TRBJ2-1	TGTGCCAGCAGCGCCCCAGGGGAGGGTGAGCAGTTCTTC	CASSAPGEGEQFF
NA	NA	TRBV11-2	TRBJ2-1	TGTGCCAGCAGCCCCATCTACAATGAGCAGTTCTTC	CASSPIYNEQFF
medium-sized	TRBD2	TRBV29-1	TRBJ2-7	TGCAGCGTTGAGAGCAGCGGGAGGTTTGACGAGCAGTACTTC	CSVESSGRFDEQYF
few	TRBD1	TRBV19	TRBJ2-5	TGTGCCAGTAGTATCGGACAGGCGCTGGGGGAGACCCAGTACTTC	CASSIGQALGETQYF
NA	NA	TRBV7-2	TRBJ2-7	TGTGCCAGCAGCTTCAGGGGTGGGGAGCAGTACTTC	CASSFRGGEQYF
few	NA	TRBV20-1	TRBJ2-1	TGCAGTGCTATCCCTTATGAGCAGTTCTTC	CSAIPYEQFF
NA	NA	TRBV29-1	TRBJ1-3	TGCAGCGTTGAGGGGGCAAATGGAAACACCATATATTTT	CSVEGANGNTIYF
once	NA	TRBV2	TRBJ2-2	TGTGCCAGCAGTGAAAGGGAACTAGGGCTCACCGGGGAGCTGTTTTTT	CASSERELGLTGELFF
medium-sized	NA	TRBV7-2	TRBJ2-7	TGTGCCAGCACCCCGGAGAGGGGGGTAAGCGAGCAGTACTTC	CASTPERGVSEQYF
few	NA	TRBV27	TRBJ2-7	TGTGCCAGCAGTCCCCTGGTGAGCTACGAGCAGTACTTC	CASSPLVSYEQYF
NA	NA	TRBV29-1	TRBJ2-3	TGCAGCGTAGTTCGGGACCGAGGCGGCTCAGATACGCAGTATTTT	CSVVRDRGGSDTQYF
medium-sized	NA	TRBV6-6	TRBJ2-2	TGTGCCAGCAGTTACTCACCTAGGACGCCCACCGGGGAGCTGTTTTTT	CASSYSPRTPTGELFF
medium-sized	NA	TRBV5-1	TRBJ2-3	TGCGCCAGCAGCTTGTCGGTTTTGGGGTCAACCCGCACAGATACGCAGTATTTT	CASSLSVLGSTRTDTQYF
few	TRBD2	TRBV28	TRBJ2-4	TGTGCCAGCAGTTTACTAGCGGGAGGGCCTTCGACCAAAAACATTCAGTACTTC	CASSLLAGGPSTKNIQYF
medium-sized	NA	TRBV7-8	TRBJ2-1	TGTGCCAGCAGCTTAGCGAGTCAAGGGAGGGAGCAGTTCTTC	CASSLASQGREQFF
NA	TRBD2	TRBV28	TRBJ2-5	TGTGCCAGCAGTTTAGGGCTAGCGGGAGAAGAGACCCAGTACTTC	CASSLGLAGEETQYF
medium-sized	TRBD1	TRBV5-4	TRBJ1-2	TGTGCCAGCAGCCAAGGACAGGACCAACGGTATGGCTACACCTTC	CASSQGQDQRYGYTF
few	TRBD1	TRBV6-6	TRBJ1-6	TGTGCCAGCAAGGAAGGTCGCGGACAGGAAGACTCACCCCTCCACTTT	CASKEGRGQEDSPLHF
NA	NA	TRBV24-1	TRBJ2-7	TGTGCCACCAGTGATTCCAGCCGGTCGGACGAGCAGTACTTC	CATSDSSRSDEQYF
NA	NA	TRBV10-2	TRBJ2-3	TGCGCCAGCAGGGCTAGCAGGGATACGCAGTATTTT	CASRASRDTQYF
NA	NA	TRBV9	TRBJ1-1	TGTGCCAGCAGCGTAGACTTCAGGGGAGCGAACACTGAAGCTTTCTTT	CASSVDFRGANTEAFF
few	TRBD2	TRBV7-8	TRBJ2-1	TGTGCCAGCAGCTTAGAACTAGCGGGAGGCAATGAGCAGTTCTTC	CASSLELAGGNEQFF
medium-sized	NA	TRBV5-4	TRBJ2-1	TGTGCCAGCAGCTTGGCCAGCTCCTACAATGAGCAGTTCTTC	CASSLASSYNEQFF
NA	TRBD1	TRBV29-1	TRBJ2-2	TGCAGCGCCCAGGACAGGGGGGTCACCGGGGAGCTGTTTTTT	CSAQDRGVTGELFF
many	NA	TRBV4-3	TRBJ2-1	TGCGCCAGCAGCCAATCTAGACAGGGTTCGGGAGTTGAGCAGTTCTTC	CASSQSRQGSGVEQFF
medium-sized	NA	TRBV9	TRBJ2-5	TGTGCCAGCAGCGTGAGTGGCGGAAAGACCCAGTACTTC	CASSVSGGKTQYF